This T cell receptor (beta chain) was found in a study of cytomegalovirus exposure and HLA in healthy donors. 13 Jbeta primers and 60 Vbeta primers were used for the PCR. Libraries were prepared by immunoSEQ multiplex PCR; TCRdb keeps only in-frame clonotypes and omits some of them. The sample lists around 67,000 clones, 75% to 90% occurring once. This CDR3 spans 16 amino acids. The V gene's germline CDR1 is MDHEN and CDR2 SYDVKM. V shed 2 bases and J 7 bases; nucleotides not matched to a gene: 6. The chain combines TRBV28 with TRBJ2-1, with 12 bases lining up with TRBD2. Specimen: PBMCs. The source is a woman in her thirties in good health and CMV-seropositive. In nucleotides, the CDR3 is TGTGCCAGCAGTTTACAGGTTACTAGCGGGAGGAATGAGCAGTTCTTC. It encodes CASSLQVTSGRNEQFF.